These 16 T cell receptor beta chains were sequenced from one sample in a study of regulatory T cells in long-lasting Graves disease. Noted time point: newly diagnosed GD, antithyroid drugs for less than 3 months. The TCR library used RNA extracted from PBMCs. Assembly of TCR beta libraries relied on iRepertoire HTBI primers together with Arm-PCR of CDR3 regions. One entry per CDR3 protein results from TCRdb running MiXCR on the multiplex PCR reads. The sample holds 350,000 to 500,000 distinct CDR3 sequences, about 15% seen once. The data also belong to a second study, concerning T cells in Graves' hyperthyroidism and ophthalmopathy.

The sample was peripheral blood mononuclear cells (PBMCs), taken at new diagnosis, from a patient treated with antithyroid drugs. These receptors were obtained from a woman between 50 and 59 years old with Graves disease.

This clonotype was found many times. The V call is TRBV3-1, the J call TRBJ2-5; D is unclear. Trimming pared 0 bases from V and 5 bases from J, leaving 10 bases between. The CDR3 spans 14 residues. CDR1 and CDR2 (germline): LGHDT, YNNKEL (reference sequence). In DNA, the CDR3 is TGTGCCAGCAGCCAAGATGTGCAGCAGGAGACCCAGTACTTC. Protein product: CASSQDVQQETQYF.

In this sample, this clonotype turned up a few times. The chain recombines TRBV7-2 with TRBJ2-3; possible D gene TRBD2, 5 bases. Germline-derived CDR1 and CDR2 are SGHTA and FQGNSA. The length of the CDR3 is 17 residues. Trimming stripped 1 base from V and 1 base from J, with 15 bases between. The CDR3 sequence is CASSLGVSGNRTDTQYF. DNA for the CDR3: TGTGCCAGCAGCTTAGGTGTGTCGGGAAATCGCACAGATACGCAGTATTTT.

The chain uses TRBV7-9 and TRBJ2-6; TRBD2 agrees at 13 bases. The germline V gene has CDR1 SEHNR and CDR2 FQNEAQ (reference sequence). V gave up 3 bases and J gave up 4 bases; unmatched junction bases: 6. The CDR3 covers 18 residues. The CDR3 sequence is CASSFRLAGGTGANVLTF. CDR3 DNA sequence: TGTGCCAGCAGCTTTAGACTAGCGGGAGGTACGGGGGCCAACGTCCTGACTTTC.

Only a few counts were recorded for this clonotype. CDR3 amino acids: CASGTTGALGYTF. The CDR3, as DNA: TGTGCCAGCGGTACTACAGGGGCTCTCGGCTACACCTTC. V usage is TRBV6-1 and J usage is TRBJ1-2, with 7 bases lining up with TRBD1. The V gene's germline CDR1 is MNHNS and CDR2 SASEGT. The CDR3 contains 13 residues. J was trimmed by 8 bases and V by 8 bases; bases with no gene match: 11.

The V call is TRBV29-1, the J call TRBJ2-7; D remains unclear. V gave up 4 bases and J gave up 0 bases, with 10 bases separating them. This CDR3 has 13 residues. Germline V CDR1 and CDR2: SQVTM, ANQGSEA. The CDR3 spells CSVARTSSYEQYF. The CDR3 DNA is TGCAGCGTTGCCCGGACGAGCTCCTACGAGCAGTACTTC.

The sample holds many counts of this clonotype. The rearrangement joins TRBV20-1 to TRBJ2-5; 13 positions agree with TRBD2. The germline V gene encodes CDR1 DFQATT and CDR2 SNEGSKA (reference sequence). With V trimmed by 6 bases and J by 5 bases, 9 bases remained unmatched. The CDR3 is 15 amino acids. The CDR3 bases are TGCAGTGCGAGGTGGACTAGCGGGAGCGGGGAGACCCAGTACTTC. Translated, it gives CSARWTSGSGETQYF.

A word on this clonotype: A far larger clone lies a single base away; this is likely a read error. The rearrangement uses TRBV7-9 and TRBJ2-3; D unclear. The germline gives CDR1 SEHNR, CDR2 FQNEAQ (reference sequence). Trimming took off 4 bases at V and 1 base at J, with 6 bases between the two ends. This CDR3 has 13 amino acids. The CDR3 nucleotides read TGTGCCAGCAGCTCCGATCGCACAGATACGCAGTATTTT. It translates to CASSSDRTDTQYF. The variable domain in full, completed from reference TRBV7-9 and TRBJ2-3, reads DTGVSQNPRHKITKRGQNVTFRCDPISEHNRLYWYRQTLGQGPEFLTYFQNEAQLEKSRLLSDRFSAERPKGSFSTLEIQRTEQGDSAMYLCASSSDRTDTQYFGPGTRLTVL.

There are a few counts of this clonotype. This chain uses TRBV25-1 with TRBJ2-7; 7 bases fit TRBD2. The CDR3 is 15 amino acids. V was pared by 4 bases and J by 2 bases, with 8 bases of the junction left unmatched. In germline, CDR1 is MGHDK, CDR2 SYGVNS. The CDR3 here is CASSGPGRRPYEQYF. In DNA, the CDR3 is TGTGCCAGCAGTGGCCCCGGGAGGCGCCCCTACGAGCAGTACTTC.

J is TRBJ2-1 and V is TRBV7-3; 12 nucleotides align to TRBD2. V dropped 2 bases and J dropped 1; count of bases not matched to a gene: 12. This CDR3 contains 20 residues. In germline, CDR1 is SGHTA, CDR2 FQGTGA. CDR3 amino acids: CASSLPQDPTSGSSYNEQFF. As DNA, the CDR3 is TGTGCCAGCAGCTTACCCCAAGACCCGACTAGCGGGAGTTCCTACAATGAGCAGTTCTTC.

The rearrangement uses TRBV10-3 and TRBJ2-7, with 8 nucleotides matching TRBD1. The CDR3 spans 14 residues. CDR1 and CDR2 (germline): ENHRY, SYGVKD. Trimming removed 4 bases from V and 2 bases from J; junction bases left unmatched: 4. As DNA, the CDR3 is TGTGCCATCAGTGTCCAGGGGGCCACCTACGAGCAGTACTTC. This codes for CAISVQGATYEQYF.

The V and J genes are TRBV6-1 and TRBJ2-1, with D unclear. Per germline, CDR1 MNHNS and CDR2 SASEGT. This CDR3 is 11 amino acids long. V dropped 7 bases and J dropped 6 bases, with 7 bases sitting between them. This chain's CDR3 is CASTNRNEQFF. In nucleotides, the CDR3 is TGTGCCAGCACCAACCGCAATGAGCAGTTCTTC.

The chain has TRBV2 and TRBJ1-5; D is unresolved. CDR3 length: 15 amino acids. CDR1 is SNHLY, CDR2 FYNNEI, per germline. V lost 6 bases, J lost 3 bases, and 15 bases lay in between. The CDR3 here is CASRLGRDSNQPQHF. Here the CDR3 DNA reads TGTGCCAGCAGATTAGGACGGGATTCCAATCAGCCCCAGCATTTT.

The V call is TRBV2, the J call TRBJ2-2, with D tentatively TRBD1 or TRBD2 (7 bases each). Trimming stripped 4 bases from V and 4 bases from J, with 16 bases between. The germline CDR1 and CDR2 sequences are SNHLY and FYNNEI. The CDR3 has 16 residues. CDR3 sequence reads: CASSGQGGAGTGELFF. The CDR3, as DNA: TGTGCCAGCAGTGGCCAGGGGGGGGCGGGCACCGGGGAGCTGTTTTTT.

This clonotype has a count of ten or more. The V call is TRBV5-1, the J call TRBJ2-3, with D possibly matching TRBD2 (6 bases). Germline loops: CDR1 SGHRS, CDR2 YFSETQ. The V end was cut by 3 bases, the J end by 6 bases, with 14 bases between. The CDR3 runs to 14 residues. The CDR3 reads CASSSGALSDTQYF. As DNA, the CDR3 is TGCGCCAGCAGCTCGGGAGCTCTGTCGGATACGCAGTATTTT.

The rearrangement joins TRBV18 to TRBJ2-1; 13 bases line up with TRBD2. Losses at the gene ends were 5 bases for V and 10 bases for J; bases not matched to a gene: 8. The length of the CDR3 is 15 residues. Germline V gene lookup returns CDR1 KGHSH and CDR2 LQKENI. CDR3 sequence (DNA): TGTGCCAGCTCAGCCGGGACTAGCGGGACGAGAGAGCAGTTCTTC. Translation: CASSAGTSGTREQFF.

The chain recombines TRBV12-3 or TRBV12-4 with TRBJ2-1, with TRBD2 matching 7 bases. V gave up 2 bases and J gave up 5 bases; unmatched junction bases: 3. The CDR3 has 14 amino acids. The CDR3: CASSLWGLNNEQFF. In DNA, the CDR3 is TGTGCCAGCAGTTTATGGGGACTAAACAATGAGCAGTTCTTC.